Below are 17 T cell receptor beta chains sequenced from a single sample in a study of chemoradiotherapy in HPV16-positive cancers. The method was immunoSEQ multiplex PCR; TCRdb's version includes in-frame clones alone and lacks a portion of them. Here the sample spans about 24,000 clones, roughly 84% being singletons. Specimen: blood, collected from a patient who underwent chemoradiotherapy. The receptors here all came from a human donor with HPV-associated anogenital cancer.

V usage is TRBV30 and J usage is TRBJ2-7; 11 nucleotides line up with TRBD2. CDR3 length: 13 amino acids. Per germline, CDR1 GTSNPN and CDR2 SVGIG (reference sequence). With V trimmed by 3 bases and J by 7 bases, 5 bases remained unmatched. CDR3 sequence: CAWRLAGGGEQYF. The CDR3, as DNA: TGTGCCTGGAGGCTAGCGGGGGGCGGGGAGCAGTACTTC.

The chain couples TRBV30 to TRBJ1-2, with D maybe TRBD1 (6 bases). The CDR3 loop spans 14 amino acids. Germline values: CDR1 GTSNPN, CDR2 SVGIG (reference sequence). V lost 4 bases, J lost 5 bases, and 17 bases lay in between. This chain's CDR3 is CAWKRSGAGYGYTF. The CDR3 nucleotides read TGTGCCTGGAAGAGGTCGGGGGCAGGATATGGCTACACCTTC.

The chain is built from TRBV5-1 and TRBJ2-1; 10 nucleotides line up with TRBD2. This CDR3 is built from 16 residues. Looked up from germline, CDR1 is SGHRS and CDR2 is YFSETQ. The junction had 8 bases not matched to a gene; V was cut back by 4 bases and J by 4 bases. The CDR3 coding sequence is TGCGCCAGCAGCCCGCGACTAGCGGGTCCTTACAATGAGCAGTTCTTC. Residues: CASSPRLAGPYNEQFF.

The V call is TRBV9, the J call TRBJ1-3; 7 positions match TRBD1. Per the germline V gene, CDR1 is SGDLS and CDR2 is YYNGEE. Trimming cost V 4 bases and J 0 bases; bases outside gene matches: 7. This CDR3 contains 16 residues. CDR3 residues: CASSSGTVLSGNTIYF. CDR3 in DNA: TGTGCCAGCAGCAGCGGGACAGTCCTCTCTGGAAACACCATATATTTT.

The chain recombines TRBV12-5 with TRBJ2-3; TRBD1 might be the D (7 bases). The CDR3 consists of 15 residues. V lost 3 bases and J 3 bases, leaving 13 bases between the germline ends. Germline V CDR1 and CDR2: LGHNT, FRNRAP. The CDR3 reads CASGFGGGRTDTQYF. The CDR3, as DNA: TGTGCTAGTGGTTTTGGAGGGGGCAGGACAGATACGCAGTATTTT.

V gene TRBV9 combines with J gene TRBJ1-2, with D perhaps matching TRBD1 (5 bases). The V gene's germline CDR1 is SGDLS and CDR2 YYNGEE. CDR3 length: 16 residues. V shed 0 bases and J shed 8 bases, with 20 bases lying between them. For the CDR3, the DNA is TGTGCCAGCAGCGTAGAAAATCAAGGGGCAGGGAGAGGCTACACCTTC. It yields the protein CASSVENQGAGRGYTF. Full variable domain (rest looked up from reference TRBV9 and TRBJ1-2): DSGVTQTPKHLITATGQRVTLRCSPRSGDLSVYWYQQSLDQGLQFLIQYYNGEERAKGNILERFSAQQFPDLHSELNLSSLELGDSALYFCASSVENQGAGRGYTFGSGTRLTVV.

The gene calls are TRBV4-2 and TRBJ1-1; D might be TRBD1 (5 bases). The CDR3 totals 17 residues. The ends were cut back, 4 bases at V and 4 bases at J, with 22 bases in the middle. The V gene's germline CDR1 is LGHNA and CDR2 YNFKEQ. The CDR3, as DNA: TGTGCCAGCAGCCCATTCATTGAAGGGCCGGGGGGCACTGAAGCTTTCTTT. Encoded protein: CASSPFIEGPGGTEAFF.

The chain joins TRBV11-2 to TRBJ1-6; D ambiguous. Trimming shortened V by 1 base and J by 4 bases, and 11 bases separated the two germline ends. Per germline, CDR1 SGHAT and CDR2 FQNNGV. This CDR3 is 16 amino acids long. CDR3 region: CASSLVTKRYNSPLHF. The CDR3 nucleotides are TGTGCCAGCAGCTTAGTAACGAAACGGTATAATTCACCCCTCCACTTT.

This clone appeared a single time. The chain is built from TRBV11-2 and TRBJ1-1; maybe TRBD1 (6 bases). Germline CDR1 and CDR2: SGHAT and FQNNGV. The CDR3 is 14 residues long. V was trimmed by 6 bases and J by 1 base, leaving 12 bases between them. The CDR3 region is CASRNREQNTEAFF. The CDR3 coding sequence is TGTGCCAGCAGAAACAGGGAACAGAACACTGAAGCTTTCTTT.

CDR3 nucleotide sequence: TGTGCCAGCAGCGCCCTCCAGGGGGCTCTCACAGATACGCAGTATTTT. Translation: CASSALQGALTDTQYF. J is TRBJ2-3 and V is TRBV9; 8 bases line up with TRBD1. Germline CDR1 and CDR2: SGDLS and YYNGEE. The CDR3 sequence is 16 residues long. With 3 bases clipped from V and 2 bases from J, the junction kept 8 bases outside the gene matches.

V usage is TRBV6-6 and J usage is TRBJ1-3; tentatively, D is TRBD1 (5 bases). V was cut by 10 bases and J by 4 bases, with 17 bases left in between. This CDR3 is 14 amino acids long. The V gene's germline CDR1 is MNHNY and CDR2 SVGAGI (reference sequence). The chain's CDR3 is CATRSGVQGNTIYF. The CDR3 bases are TGTGCCACCAGATCGGGGGTTCAGGGAAACACCATATATTTT.

CDR3 region: CASSPGLAGVSSYEQYF. Here the CDR3 DNA reads TGTGCCAGCAGCCCAGGACTAGCGGGAGTCTCGTCCTACGAGCAGTACTTC. The gene calls are TRBV13 and TRBJ2-7; 13 nucleotides agree with TRBD2. This CDR3 has 17 amino acids. The germline CDR1 and CDR2 sequences are PRHDT and FYEKMQ (reference sequence). V was pared by 5 bases and J by 1 base, with 8 bases of the junction left unmatched.

Here the CDR3 reads CASSFATAIGNTIYF. Here the CDR3 DNA reads TGTGCCAGCAGCTTTGCGACAGCCATAGGAAACACCATATATTTT. V usage is TRBV5-6 and J usage is TRBJ1-3, with D possibly matching TRBD1 (5 bases). Germline CDR1 reads SGHDT; CDR2 reads YYEEEE. V lost 2 bases to trimming and J lost 4 bases, with 13 bases between them. The CDR3 contains 15 residues.

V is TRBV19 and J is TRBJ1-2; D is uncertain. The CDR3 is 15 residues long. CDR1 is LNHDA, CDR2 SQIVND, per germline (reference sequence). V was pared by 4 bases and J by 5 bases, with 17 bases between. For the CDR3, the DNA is TGTGCCAGTAGTACCCCTTCCCCAAATCGGTATGGCTACACCTTC. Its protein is CASSTPSPNRYGYTF.

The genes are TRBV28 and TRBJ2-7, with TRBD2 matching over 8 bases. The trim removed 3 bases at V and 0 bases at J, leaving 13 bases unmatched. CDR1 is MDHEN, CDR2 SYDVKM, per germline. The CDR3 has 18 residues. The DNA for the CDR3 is TGTGCCAGCAGTTTTCTCTCTTCGCTAGCGGGCGCCTCCTACGAGCAGTACTTC. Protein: CASSFLSSLAGASYEQYF.

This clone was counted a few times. CDR3 coding DNA: TGTGCCAGCAGTCTAGCAGAAGGACGGCCCCAGCATTTT. Its protein product is CASSLAEGRPQHF. V usage is TRBV2 and J usage is TRBJ1-5; D gene uncertain. Germline V gives CDR1 SNHLY, CDR2 FYNNEI. V was clipped by 5 bases and J by 9 bases, with 14 bases between them. The CDR3 has 13 residues.

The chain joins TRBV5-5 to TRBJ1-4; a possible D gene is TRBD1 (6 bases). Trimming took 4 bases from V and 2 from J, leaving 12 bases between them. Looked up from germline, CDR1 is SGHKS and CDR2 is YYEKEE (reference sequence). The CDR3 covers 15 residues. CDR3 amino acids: CASSPLTGTNEKLFF. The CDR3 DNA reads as TGTGCCAGCAGCCCACTGACAGGCACTAATGAAAAACTGTTTTTT.